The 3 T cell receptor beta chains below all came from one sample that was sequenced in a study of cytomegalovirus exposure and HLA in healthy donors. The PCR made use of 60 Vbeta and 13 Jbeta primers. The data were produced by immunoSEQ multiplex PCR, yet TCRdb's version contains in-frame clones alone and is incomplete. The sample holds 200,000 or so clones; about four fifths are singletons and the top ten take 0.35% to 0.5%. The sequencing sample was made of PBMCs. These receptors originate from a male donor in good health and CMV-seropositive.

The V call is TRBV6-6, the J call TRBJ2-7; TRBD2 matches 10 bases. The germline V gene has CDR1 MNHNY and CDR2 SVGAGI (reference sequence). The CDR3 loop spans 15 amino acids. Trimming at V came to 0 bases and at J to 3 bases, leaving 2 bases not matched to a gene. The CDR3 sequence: CASSYSASGSYEQYF. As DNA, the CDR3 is TGTGCCAGCAGTTACTCCGCTAGCGGGAGCTACGAGCAGTACTTC.

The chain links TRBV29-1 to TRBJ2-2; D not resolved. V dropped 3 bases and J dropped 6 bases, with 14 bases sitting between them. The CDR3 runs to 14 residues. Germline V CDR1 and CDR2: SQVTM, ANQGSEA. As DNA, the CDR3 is TGCAGCGTTGATACCGGGTATCTGGCCGGGGAGCTGTTTTTT. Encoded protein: CSVDTGYLAGELFF.

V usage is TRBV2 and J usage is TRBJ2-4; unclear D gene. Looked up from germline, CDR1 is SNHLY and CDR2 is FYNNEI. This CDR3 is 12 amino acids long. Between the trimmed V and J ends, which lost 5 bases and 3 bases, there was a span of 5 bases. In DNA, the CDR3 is TGTGCCAGCAGTCCGGGCAAAAACATTCAGTACTTC. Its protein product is CASSPGKNIQYF.